This T cell receptor beta chain was profiled in a study of shared clonotypes between healthy human individuals (dated by TCRdb to 2018 to 2020). Describing the broader study: Three men and a couple of women, aged 18 to 49 years, made up the cohort. To estimate repertoire size and how much clonotype sharing occurs between individuals, the study deeply sequenced the blood TCR repertoires of roughly 5 healthy adults. To increase sequencing depth and limit assay-specific biases, different laboratories used diverse techniques to prepare libraries and sequence TCR repertoires. Each donor's leukapheresis produced roughly between about 0.9 and 9.5 billion PBMCs. For each donor, CD4 naive and CD4 memory were each run on three plates, CD8 naive on two plates, and CD8 memory on one plate. Study-level results and caveats: Rarefaction of sorted-subset datasets indicated incomplete sequencing despite the large sequencing depth. Only blood was sampled, and tissue TCR repertoires likely differ from those in blood. About 5% of naive CD4, 3.5% of naive CD8, around 2.3% of memory CD4, and about 0.4% of memory CD8 clonotypes were shared across several donors. Estimated clonotype richness was generally larger for naive than for memory subsets. Compared with non-shared clonotypes, clonotypes shared by all four sorted-subset donors had higher generation probabilities. Based on pairwise subsampling, the degree of clonotype sharing among donors was expected to be affected by sequencing depth. The small number of donors limited the genetic and exposure-history diversity represented.

Reading from cysteine to phenylalanine, the CDR3 counts 15 amino acids. Of all the DNA, just the CDR3 is kept, 45 bases in frame from base 1. The V end gives up 5 bases and the J end 0 bases, leaving 4 bases in the junction not matched to a gene. The germline V gene specifies MNHNS as CDR1 and SASEGT as CDR2. Healthy HIV-negative adults with no recently reported acute infections or vaccinations were included as donors. All donors were Caucasian adults living in Nashville, Tennessee, USA. CD4+ T cells were enriched through magnetic negative selection, after which naive cells were positively selected on CD45RA and the remaining negative fraction served as the memory subset. Blood was obtained by leukapheresis, after which PBMCs were separated by Ficoll-Histopaque density gradient centrifugation and cryopreserved in liquid nitrogen vapor phase. Purity and quantity of every magnetically sorted T cell population were checked by analytical flow cytometry. From each sorted fraction, genomic DNA was isolated and quantified by UV absorbance on a Nanodrop 2000c.

Using the deep immunoSEQ assay, multiplex PCR amplified TCR CDR3 regions from genomic DNA. Genomic DNA extracted from each cell subset was distributed evenly over all wells of several immunoSEQ 96-well plates, and each plate served as one replicate. Each replicate PCR for sorted subsets received around 0.2 ug genomic DNA, equal to about 30,000 T cell genomes. Purified libraries were quantified with a Qubit 3.0 fluorometer, sized on a Bioanalyzer 2100, and re-quantified with the KAPA Library Quantification kit. Every immunoSEQ 96-well plate was sequenced on a separate single-read 150-cycle Illumina NextSeq 550 flow cell. The authors processed their data as follows. The immunoSEQ output contained only junctional sequences without quality scores, so filtering could not match that applied to full-length reads. Sequences were annotated with PyIR, a Python wrapper for IgBLAST v1.9, using IMGT germline references to assign V/J genes and CDR3. Reads were filtered out if the reads had weak V/J assignments (E-value above 1e-6), no CDR3, stop codons, out-of-frame junctions, or ambiguous translated residues. V3J clonotypes were defined as sequences sharing an identical inferred V gene, J gene, and CDR3 amino acid sequence. Percentage overlap between repertoires was calculated by dividing the number of shared unique clonotypes by the size of the smaller repertoire. Three approaches were used to assess repertoire richness: RTK rarefaction, the Chao1 estimator, and Recon v2.1 estimates of unobserved clonotypes. For all TCRbeta clonotypes obtained by the gDNA method from several donors, generation probabilities were computed with OLGA. Imported from immuneACCESS, the table was reduced by TCRdb to in-frame sequences with V and J called. These copies leave out some clones; in studies compared against another copy, an unresolved V gene accounts for under half, and the cause of the remainder is not known. The V and J calls and clone size come from that table; D and trimming were worked out from the DNA. This sample gives about 2.4 million clones in total; 90% to 95% of them show up just once. The ten largest clonotypes hold 0.36% of the sample.

Notes on this clone: This clone's antigen is unknown. The sample holds no much larger clone one base away, and base qualities are not on file.

The clonotype was recovered from a man aged 18 to 30 in good health. Some clones in this sample may be carry-over from other donors' samples. The sequenced sample was naive CD4+ T cells from PBMCs. The cell subset or site label here, explained by the study, means: CD45RA+ positively selected. The chain was built from TRBV6-1 and TRBJ2-7; the central 10 bases match TRBD1. The nucleotides are TGTGCCAGCAGTTTGACAGGGGGCCCCTCCTACGAGCAGTACTTC. This yields the protein CASSLTGGPSYEQYF.